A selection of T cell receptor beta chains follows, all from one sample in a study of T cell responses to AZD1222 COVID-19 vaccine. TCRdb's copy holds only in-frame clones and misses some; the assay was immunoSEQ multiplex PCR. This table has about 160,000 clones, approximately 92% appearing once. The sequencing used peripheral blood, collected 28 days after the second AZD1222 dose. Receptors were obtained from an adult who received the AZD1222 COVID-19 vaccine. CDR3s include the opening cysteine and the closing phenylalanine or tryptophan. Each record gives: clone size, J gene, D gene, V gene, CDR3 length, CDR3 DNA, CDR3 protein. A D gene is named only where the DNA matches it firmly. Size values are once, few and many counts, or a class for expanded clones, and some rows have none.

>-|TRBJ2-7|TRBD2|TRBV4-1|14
TGCGCCAGCAGCCACTCCACTAGCGGCTACGAGCAGTACTTC
CASSHSTSGYEQYF
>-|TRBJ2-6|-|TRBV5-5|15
TGTGCCAGCAGCCCTCGGACAGCTGGGGCCAACGTCCTGACTTTC
CASSPRTAGANVLTF
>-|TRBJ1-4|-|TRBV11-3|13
TGTGCCAGCAGCCAGACAGTGGGTGAAAAACTGTTTTTT
CASSQTVGEKLFF
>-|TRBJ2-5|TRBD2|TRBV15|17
TGTGCCACCAGCAGAGTTCGGACTAGCGGGATCGGAAAGACCCAGTACTTC
CATSRVRTSGIGKTQYF
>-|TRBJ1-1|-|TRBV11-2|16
TGTGCCAGCATCACTCGGCCAGGGGAGCCGAACACTGAAGCTTTCTTT
CASITRPGEPNTEAFF
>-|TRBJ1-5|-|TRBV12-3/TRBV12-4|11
TGTGCCAGCAGTTTAGGGTTTCCCCAGCATTTT
CASSLGFPQHF
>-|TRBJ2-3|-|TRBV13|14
TGTGCCAGCAGCCTAAACTACCTCACAGATACGCAGTATTTT
CASSLNYLTDTQYF
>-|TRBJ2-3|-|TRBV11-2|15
TGTGCCAGCAGACCCAAGGGGATTAGCACAGATACGCAGTATTTT
CASRPKGISTDTQYF
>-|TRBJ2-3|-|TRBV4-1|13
TGCGCCAGCAGCCAACTAATCGGAGATACGCAGTATTTT
CASSQLIGDTQYF
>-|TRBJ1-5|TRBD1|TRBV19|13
TGTGCCAGTAGTTGGGACAGGGACGGGCCCCAGCATTTT
CASSWDRDGPQHF
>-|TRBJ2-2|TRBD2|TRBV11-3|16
TGTGCCAGCAGCTCGAGACTAGCAGAATACACCGGGGAGCTGTTTTTT
CASSSRLAEYTGELFF
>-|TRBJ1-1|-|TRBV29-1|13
TGCAGCGTTGCATCCGGGTTGGGCACTGAAGCTTTCTTT
CSVASGLGTEAFF
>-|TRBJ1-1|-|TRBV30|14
TGTGCCTGGAGGCCTCTACGGGGAACGGCTGAAGCTTTCTTT
CAWRPLRGTAEAFF
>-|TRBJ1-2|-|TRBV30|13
TGTGCCTGGACCTCTCGCCGAGGTAACGGCTACACCTTC
CAWTSRRGNGYTF
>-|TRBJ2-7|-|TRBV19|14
TGTGCCAGTAGTATAGGCGGCTTCTCCTACGAGCAGTACTTC
CASSIGGFSYEQYF
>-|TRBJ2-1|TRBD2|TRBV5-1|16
TGCGCCAGCAGCTTGGGGACTAGCGGGAGACATAATGAGCAGTTCTTC
CASSLGTSGRHNEQFF
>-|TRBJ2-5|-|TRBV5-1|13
TGCGCCAGCAGCCAACGCGAGTCGGGGACCCAGTACTTC
CASSQRESGTQYF
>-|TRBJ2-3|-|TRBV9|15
TGTGCCAGCAGCGTAACCCTGGGGCGCACAGATACGCAGTATTTT
CASSVTLGRTDTQYF
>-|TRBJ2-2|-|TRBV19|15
TGTGCCAGCATCTCGGGGGGCGAGAACACCGGGGAGCTGTTTTTT
CASISGGENTGELFF
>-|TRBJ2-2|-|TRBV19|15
TGTGCCAGTAGTGTGCCCCAGGGAAACACCGGGGAGCTGTTTTTT
CASSVPQGNTGELFF
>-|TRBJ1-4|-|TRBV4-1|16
TGCGCCAGCAGCCAAGATGCTACAGTTCTTAATGAAAAACTGTTTTTT
CASSQDATVLNEKLFF
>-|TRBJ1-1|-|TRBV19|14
TGTGCCAGTAGTATTTCTCAGGGATGGACTGAAGCTTTCTTT
CASSISQGWTEAFF
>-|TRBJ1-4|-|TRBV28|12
TGTGCCAGCAGCCGAGAGGGGACCAAACTGTTTTTT
CASSREGTKLFF
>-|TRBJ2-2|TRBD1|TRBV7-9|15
TGTGCCAGCAGAACCGGGACAGTGACTGGCGGGGAGCTGTTTTTT
CASRTGTVTGGELFF
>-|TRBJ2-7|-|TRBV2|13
TGTGCCAGCAGCCAGAATCTTCCTCGCGAGCAGTACTTC
CASSQNLPREQYF
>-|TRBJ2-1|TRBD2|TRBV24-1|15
TGTGCCACCACTGAGAGCGGGAGGGCCCACAATGAGCAGTTCTTC
CATTESGRAHNEQFF
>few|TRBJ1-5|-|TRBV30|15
TGTGCCTGGAGTGTACATAACAGGGCTGACCAGCCCCAGCATTTT
CAWSVHNRADQPQHF
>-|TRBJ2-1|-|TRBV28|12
TGTGCCAGCACCCGCTCCCTCCCGGAGCAGTTCTTC
CASTRSLPEQFF
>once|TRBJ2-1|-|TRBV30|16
TGTGCCTGGAGTGTAGGGTCTTATAGCTCCTACAATGAGCAGTTCTTC
CAWSVGSYSSYNEQFF
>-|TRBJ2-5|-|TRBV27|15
TGTGCCAGCAGACAAGTAGGATCCCCCAGGGAGACCCAGTACTTC
CASRQVGSPRETQYF
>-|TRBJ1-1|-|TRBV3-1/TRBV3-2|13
TGTGCCAGCAGCAGTCTCCAAGGCACTGAAGCTTTCTTT
CASSSLQGTEAFF
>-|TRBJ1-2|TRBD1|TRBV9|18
TGTGCCAGCAGCGAGCAAAGAAACAGGGGCCGGTCGGTCTGTGGCTACACCTTC
CASSEQRNRGRSVCGYTF
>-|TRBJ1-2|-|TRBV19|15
TGTGCCACCTCACGCGTGGGATCCCCCCCTTTGGGCTACACCTTC
CATSRVGSPPLGYTF
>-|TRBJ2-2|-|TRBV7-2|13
TGTGCCAGCAGCTTAGGGTGGGCCGGGGAGCTGTTTTTT
CASSLGWAGELFF
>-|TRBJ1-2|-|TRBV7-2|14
TGTGCCAGCAGCTTCACCAGGGGTCACTATGGCTACACCTTC
CASSFTRGHYGYTF
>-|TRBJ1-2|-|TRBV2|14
TGTGCCAGCAGTGATCCTCGGGCCGTCCGGGGCTACACCTTC
CASSDPRAVRGYTF
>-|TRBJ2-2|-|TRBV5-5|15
TGTGCCAGCAGCTTGTCCCCGCGGAACACCGGGGAGCTGTTTTTT
CASSLSPRNTGELFF
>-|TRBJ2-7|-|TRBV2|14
TGTGCCAGCAGTAGGGGGACCCAATCCTACGAGCAGTACTTC
CASSRGTQSYEQYF
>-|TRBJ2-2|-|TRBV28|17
TGTGCCAGCAGCCTCCCCCCTGGCAGGGGAAACACCGGGGAGCTGTTTTTT
CASSLPPGRGNTGELFF
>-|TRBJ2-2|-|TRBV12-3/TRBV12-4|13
TGTGCCAGCAGTTTTCTAGGGTCCGGGGAGCTGTTTTTT
CASSFLGSGELFF
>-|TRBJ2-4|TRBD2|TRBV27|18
TGTGCCAGCAGTTTAGTGGGGGGGGTAGCAGGAGCCAAAAACATTCAGTACTTC
CASSLVGGVAGAKNIQYF
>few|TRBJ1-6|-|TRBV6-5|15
TGTGCCAGCAGTTACCGGGGACAAGACAATTCACCCCTCCACTTT
CASSYRGQDNSPLHF
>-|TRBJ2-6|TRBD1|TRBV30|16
TGTGCCTGCTGGGACAGACTGGACTCTGGGGCCAACGTCCTGACTTTC
CACWDRLDSGANVLTF
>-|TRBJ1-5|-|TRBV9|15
TGTGCCAGCAACAACAACGGCTTTAGCAATCAGCCCCAGCATTTT
CASNNNGFSNQPQHF
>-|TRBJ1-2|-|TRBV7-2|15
TGTGCCAGCAGCTTAGCGGATTCCGCGCTCTATGGCTACACCTTC
CASSLADSALYGYTF
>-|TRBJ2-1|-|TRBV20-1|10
TGCAGTGCTAACTACAATGAGCAGTTCTTC
CSANYNEQFF
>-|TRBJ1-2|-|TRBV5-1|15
TGCGCCAGCAGCTTGGGGGGACATTCGGGCTATGGCTACACCTTC
CASSLGGHSGYGYTF
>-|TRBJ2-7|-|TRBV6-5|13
TGTGCCAGCACGATTCGGGATTCCTACGAGCAGTACTTC
CASTIRDSYEQYF
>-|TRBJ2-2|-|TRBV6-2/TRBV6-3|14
TGTGCCAGCAGTTACAGTGTTAACACCGGGGAGCTGTTTTTT
CASSYSVNTGELFF
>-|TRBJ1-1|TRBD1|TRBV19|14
TGTGCCAGTAGTACTCAGACAGGGGCCACTGAAGCTTTCTTT
CASSTQTGATEAFF
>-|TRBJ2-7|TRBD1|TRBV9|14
TGTGCCAGCAGCCCAGGGACAGGGCCCTACGAGCAGTACTTC
CASSPGTGPYEQYF
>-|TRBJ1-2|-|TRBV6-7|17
TGTGCCAGCAGTTACTCGGAAAGGGGTCCTAAATTCTATGGCTACACCTTC
CASSYSERGPKFYGYTF
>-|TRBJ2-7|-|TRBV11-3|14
TGTGCCAGCAGCCGTGGAGGGGGCGGTTACGAGCAGTACTTC
CASSRGGGGYEQYF
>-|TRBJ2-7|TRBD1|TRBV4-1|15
TGCGCCAGCAGGCAAAAGGGACAGGGAGCGTACGAGCAGTACTTC
CASRQKGQGAYEQYF